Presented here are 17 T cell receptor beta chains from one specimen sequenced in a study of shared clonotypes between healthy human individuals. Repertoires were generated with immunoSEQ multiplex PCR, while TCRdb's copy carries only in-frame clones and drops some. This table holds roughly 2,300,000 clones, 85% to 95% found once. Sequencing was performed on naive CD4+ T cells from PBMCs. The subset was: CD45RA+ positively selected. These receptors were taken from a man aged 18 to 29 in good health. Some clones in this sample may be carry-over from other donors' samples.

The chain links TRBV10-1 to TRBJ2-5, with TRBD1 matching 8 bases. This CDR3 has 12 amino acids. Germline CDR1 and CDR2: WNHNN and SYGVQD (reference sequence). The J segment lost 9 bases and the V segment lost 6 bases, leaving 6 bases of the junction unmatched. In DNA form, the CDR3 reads TGCGCCAGCAGACGGACAGGGACGTCCCAGTACTTC. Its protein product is CASRRTGTSQYF.

This CDR3 reads CASSSSQREADTQYF. CDR3 nucleotides: TGTGCCAGCAGCTCGAGCCAGCGGGAGGCAGATACGCAGTATTTT. The chain joins TRBV7-2 to TRBJ2-3, with 9 bases aligning to TRBD2. The CDR3 extends over 15 amino acids. V lost 4 bases, J lost 4 bases, and 6 bases stayed unmatched. The germline gives CDR1 SGHTA, CDR2 FQGNSA.

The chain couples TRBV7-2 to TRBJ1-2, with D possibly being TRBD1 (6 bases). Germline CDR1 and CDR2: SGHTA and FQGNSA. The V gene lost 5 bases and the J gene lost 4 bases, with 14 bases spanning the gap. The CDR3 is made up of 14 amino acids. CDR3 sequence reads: CASSIGGAIYGYTF. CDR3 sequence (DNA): TGTGCCAGCAGCATTGGGGGGGCCATCTATGGCTACACCTTC.

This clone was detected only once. The CDR3 sequence: CASSAPSEQFF. CDR3 nucleotides: TGTGCCAGCAGCGCTCCGAGTGAGCAGTTCTTC. V gene TRBV9 combines with J gene TRBJ2-1, with unresolved D. Germline-derived CDR1 and CDR2 are SGDLS and YYNGEE. The CDR3 totals 11 residues. The V end lost 3 bases, the J end lost 9 bases, and 7 bases lay between the germline ends. The whole variable domain, filled in from reference TRBV9 and TRBJ2-1, reads DSGVTQTPKHLITATGQRVTLRCSPRSGDLSVYWYQQSLDQGLQFLIQYYNGEERAKGNILERFSAQQFPDLHSELNLSSLELGDSALYFCASSAPSEQFFGPGTRLTVL.

The CDR3 DNA reads TGTGCCAGCAGTCCCGGGACAGGGGGTGAAAAACTGTTTTTT. Translation gives CASSPGTGGEKLFF. The V and J genes are TRBV28 and TRBJ1-4, with 11 bases fitting TRBD1. CDR1 is MDHEN and CDR2 is SYDVKM in the germline V gene. V was pared by 5 bases and J by 7 bases, with 3 bases of the junction left unmatched. CDR3 length: 14 residues.

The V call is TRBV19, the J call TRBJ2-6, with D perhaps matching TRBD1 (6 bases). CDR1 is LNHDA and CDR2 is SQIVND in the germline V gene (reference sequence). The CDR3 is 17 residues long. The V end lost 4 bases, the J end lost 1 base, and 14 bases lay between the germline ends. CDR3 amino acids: CASSTPGARSGANVLTF. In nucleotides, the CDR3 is TGTGCCAGTAGTACCCCAGGGGCAAGGTCTGGGGCCAACGTCCTGACTTTC.

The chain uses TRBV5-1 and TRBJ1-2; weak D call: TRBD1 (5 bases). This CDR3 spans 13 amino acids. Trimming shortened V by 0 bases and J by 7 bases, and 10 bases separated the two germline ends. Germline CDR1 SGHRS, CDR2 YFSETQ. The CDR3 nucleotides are TGCGCCAGCAGCTTGGAAGGGGAGGTTGGCTACACCTTC. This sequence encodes CASSLEGEVGYTF.

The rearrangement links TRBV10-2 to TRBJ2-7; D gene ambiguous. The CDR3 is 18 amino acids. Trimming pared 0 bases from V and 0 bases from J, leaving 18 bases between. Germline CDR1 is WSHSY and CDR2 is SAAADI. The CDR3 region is CASSESRFGPLSSYEQYF. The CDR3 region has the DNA TGCGCCAGCAGTGAGTCCCGCTTCGGACCTCTGAGCTCCTACGAGCAGTACTTC.

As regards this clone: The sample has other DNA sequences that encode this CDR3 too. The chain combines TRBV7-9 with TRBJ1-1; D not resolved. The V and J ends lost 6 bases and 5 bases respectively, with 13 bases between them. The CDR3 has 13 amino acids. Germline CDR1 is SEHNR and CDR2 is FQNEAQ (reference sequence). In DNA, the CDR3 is TGTGCCAGCAGGACGGGGAGTTGGACTGAAGCTTTCTTT. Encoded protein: CASRTGSWTEAFF.

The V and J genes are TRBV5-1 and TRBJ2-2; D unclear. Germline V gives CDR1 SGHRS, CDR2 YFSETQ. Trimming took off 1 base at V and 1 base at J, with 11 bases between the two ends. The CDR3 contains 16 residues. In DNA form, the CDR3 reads TGCGCCAGCAGCTTGACGAGGCCTCTGAACACCGGGGAGCTGTTTTTT. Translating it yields CASSLTRPLNTGELFF. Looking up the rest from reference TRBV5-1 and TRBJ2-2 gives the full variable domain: KAGVTQTPRYLIKTRGQQVTLSCSPISGHRSVSWYQQTPGQGLQFLFEYFSETQRNKGNFPGRFSGRQFSNSRSEMNVSTLELGDSALYLCASSLTRPLNTGELFFGEGSRLTVL.

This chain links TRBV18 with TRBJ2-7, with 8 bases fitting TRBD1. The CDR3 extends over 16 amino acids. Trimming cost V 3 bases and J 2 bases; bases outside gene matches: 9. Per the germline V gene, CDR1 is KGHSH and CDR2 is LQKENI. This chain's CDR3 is CASSPGQVLIPYEQYF. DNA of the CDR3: TGTGCCAGCTCACCGGGACAGGTCCTAATTCCCTACGAGCAGTACTTC. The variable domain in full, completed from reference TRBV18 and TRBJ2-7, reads NAGVMQNPRHLVRRRGQEARLRCSPMKGHSHVYWYRQLPEEGLKFMVYLQKENIIDESGMPKERFSAEFPKEGPSILRIQQVVRGDSAAYFCASSPGQVLIPYEQYFGPGTRLTVT.

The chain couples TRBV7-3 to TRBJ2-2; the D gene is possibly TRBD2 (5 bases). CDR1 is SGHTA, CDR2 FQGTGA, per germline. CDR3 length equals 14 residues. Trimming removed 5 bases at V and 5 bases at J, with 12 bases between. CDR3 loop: CASSRSGLTGELFF. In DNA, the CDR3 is TGTGCCAGCAGCCGCAGCGGTTTGACCGGGGAGCTGTTTTTT.

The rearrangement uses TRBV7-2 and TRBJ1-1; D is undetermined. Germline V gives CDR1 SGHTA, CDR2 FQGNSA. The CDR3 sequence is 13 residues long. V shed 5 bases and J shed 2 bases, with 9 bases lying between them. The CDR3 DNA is TGTGCCAGCAGCACATACGGTAACACTGAAGCTTTCTTT. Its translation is CASSTYGNTEAFF.

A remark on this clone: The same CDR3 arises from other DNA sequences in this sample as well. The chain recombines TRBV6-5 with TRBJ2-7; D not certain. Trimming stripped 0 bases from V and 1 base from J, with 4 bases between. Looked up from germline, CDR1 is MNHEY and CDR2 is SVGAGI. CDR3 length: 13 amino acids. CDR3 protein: CASSYSPSYEQYF. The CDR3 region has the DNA TGTGCCAGCAGTTACTCCCCGTCCTACGAGCAGTACTTC.

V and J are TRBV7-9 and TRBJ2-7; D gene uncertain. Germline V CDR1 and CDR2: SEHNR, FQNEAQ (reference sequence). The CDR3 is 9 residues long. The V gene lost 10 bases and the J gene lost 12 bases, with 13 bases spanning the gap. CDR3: CAIQERGYF. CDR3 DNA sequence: TGTGCCATCCAGGAGCGAGGGTACTTC.

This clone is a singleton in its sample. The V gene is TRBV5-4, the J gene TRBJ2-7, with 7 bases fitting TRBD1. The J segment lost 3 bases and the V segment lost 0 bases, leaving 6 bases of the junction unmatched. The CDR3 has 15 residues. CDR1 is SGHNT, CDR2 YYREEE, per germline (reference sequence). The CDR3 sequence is CASSLAGGIYYEQYF. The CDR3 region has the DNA TGTGCCAGCAGCTTGGCAGGGGGTATCTACTACGAGCAGTACTTC.

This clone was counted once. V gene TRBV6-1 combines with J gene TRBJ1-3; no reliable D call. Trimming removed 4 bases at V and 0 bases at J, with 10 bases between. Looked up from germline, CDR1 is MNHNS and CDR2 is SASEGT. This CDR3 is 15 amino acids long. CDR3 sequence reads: CASSVDLYSGNTIYF. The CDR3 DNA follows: TGTGCCAGCAGTGTAGACTTATACTCTGGAAACACCATATATTTT.